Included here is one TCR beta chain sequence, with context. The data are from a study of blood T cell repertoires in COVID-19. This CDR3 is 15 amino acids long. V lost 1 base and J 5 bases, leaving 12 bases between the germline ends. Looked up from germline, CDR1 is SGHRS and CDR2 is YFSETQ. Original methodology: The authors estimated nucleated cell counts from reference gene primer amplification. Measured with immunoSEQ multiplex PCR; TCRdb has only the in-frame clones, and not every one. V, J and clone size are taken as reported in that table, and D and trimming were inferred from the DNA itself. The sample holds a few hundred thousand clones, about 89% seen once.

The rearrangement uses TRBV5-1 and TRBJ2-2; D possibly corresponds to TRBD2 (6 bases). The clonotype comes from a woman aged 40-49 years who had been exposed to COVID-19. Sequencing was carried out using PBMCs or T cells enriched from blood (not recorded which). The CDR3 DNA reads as TGCGCCAGCAGCTTGTGGGGGGAGAATACCGGGGAGCTGTTTTTT. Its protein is CASSLWGENTGELFF.